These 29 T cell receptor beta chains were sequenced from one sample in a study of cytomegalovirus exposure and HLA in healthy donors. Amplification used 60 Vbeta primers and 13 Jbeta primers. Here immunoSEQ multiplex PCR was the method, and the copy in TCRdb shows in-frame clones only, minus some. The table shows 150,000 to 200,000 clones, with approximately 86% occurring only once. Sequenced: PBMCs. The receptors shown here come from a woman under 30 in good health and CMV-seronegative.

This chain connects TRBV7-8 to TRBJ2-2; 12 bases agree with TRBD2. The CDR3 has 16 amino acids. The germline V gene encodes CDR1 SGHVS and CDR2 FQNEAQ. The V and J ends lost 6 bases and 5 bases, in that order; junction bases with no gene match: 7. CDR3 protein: CASRLAGGTNTGELFF. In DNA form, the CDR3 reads TGTGCCAGCAGACTAGCGGGGGGTACTAATACCGGGGAGCTGTTTTTT.

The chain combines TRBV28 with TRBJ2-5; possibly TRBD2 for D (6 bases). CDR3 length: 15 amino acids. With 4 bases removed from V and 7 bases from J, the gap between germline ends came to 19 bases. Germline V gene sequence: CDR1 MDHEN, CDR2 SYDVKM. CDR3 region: CASSSTPGGRGTQYF. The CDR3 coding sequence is TGTGCCAGCAGTTCAACCCCCGGGGGAAGAGGGACCCAGTACTTC. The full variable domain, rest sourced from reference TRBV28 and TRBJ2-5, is DVKVTQSSRYLVKRTGEKVFLECVQDMDHENMFWYRQDPGLGLRLIYFSYDVKMKEKGDIPEGYSVSREKKERFSLILESASTNQTSMYLCASSSTPGGRGTQYFGPGTRLLVL.

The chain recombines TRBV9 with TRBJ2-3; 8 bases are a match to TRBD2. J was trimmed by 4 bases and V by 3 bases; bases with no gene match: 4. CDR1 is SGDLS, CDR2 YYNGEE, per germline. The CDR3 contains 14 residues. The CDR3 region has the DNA TGTGCCAGCAGCGCAAGCGGGAGAGCAGATACGCAGTATTTT. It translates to CASSASGRADTQYF. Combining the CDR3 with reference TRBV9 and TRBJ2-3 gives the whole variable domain DSGVTQTPKHLITATGQRVTLRCSPRSGDLSVYWYQQSLDQGLQFLIQYYNGEERAKGNILERFSAQQFPDLHSELNLSSLELGDSALYFCASSASGRADTQYFGPGTRLTVL.

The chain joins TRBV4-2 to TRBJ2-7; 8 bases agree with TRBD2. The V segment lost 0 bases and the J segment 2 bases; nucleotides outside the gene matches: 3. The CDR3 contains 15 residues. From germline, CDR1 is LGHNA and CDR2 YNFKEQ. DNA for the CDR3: TGTGCCAGCAGCCAAGATGGCGGGGGGCCCTACGAGCAGTACTTC. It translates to CASSQDGGGPYEQYF.

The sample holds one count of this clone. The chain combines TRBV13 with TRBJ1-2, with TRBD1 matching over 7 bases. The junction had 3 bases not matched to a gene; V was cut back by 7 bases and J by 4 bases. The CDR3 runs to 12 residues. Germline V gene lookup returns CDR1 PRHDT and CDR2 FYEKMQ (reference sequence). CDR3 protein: CASTTGAYGYTF. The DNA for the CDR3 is TGTGCCAGCACCACAGGGGCCTATGGCTACACCTTC.

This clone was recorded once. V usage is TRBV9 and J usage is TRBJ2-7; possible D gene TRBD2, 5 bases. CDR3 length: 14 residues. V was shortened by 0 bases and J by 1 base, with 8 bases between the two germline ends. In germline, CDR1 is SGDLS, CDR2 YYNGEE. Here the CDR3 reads CASSVELESYEQYF. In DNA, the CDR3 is TGTGCCAGCAGCGTAGAACTAGAATCCTACGAGCAGTACTTC. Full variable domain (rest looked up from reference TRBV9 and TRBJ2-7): DSGVTQTPKHLITATGQRVTLRCSPRSGDLSVYWYQQSLDQGLQFLIQYYNGEERAKGNILERFSAQQFPDLHSELNLSSLELGDSALYFCASSVELESYEQYFGPGTRLTVT.

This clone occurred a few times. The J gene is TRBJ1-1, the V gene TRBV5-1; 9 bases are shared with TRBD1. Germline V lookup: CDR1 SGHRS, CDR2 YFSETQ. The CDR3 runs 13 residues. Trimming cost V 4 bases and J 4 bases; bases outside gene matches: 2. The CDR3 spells CASSAGQGTEAFF. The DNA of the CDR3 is TGCGCCAGCAGCGCGGGACAGGGCACTGAAGCTTTCTTT.

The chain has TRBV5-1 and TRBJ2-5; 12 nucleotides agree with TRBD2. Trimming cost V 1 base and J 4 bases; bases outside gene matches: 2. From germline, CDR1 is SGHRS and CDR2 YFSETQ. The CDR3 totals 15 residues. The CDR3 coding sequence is TGCGCCAGCAGCTTGTTGACTAGCGGGGGAGAGACCCAGTACTTC. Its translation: CASSLLTSGGETQYF.

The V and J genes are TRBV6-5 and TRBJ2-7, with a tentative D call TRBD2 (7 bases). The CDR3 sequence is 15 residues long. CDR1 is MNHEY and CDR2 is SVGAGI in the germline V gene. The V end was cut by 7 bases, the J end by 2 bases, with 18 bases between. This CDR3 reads CASKPQQGRAYEQYF. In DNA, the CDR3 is TGTGCCAGCAAGCCCCAGCAGGGGAGGGCCTACGAGCAGTACTTC.

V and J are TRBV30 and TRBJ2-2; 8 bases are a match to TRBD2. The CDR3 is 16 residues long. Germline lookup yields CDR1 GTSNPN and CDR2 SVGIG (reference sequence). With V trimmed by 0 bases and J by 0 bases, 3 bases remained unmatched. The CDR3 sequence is CAWSVAGATNTGELFF. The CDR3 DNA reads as TGTGCCTGGAGTGTAGCGGGGGCTACGAACACCGGGGAGCTGTTTTTT.

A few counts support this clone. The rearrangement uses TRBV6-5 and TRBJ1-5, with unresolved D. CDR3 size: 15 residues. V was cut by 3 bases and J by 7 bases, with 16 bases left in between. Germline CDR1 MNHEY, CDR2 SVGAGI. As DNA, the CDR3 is TGTGCCAGCAGTTATGGGGAGGGTTCGGGACAGCCCCAGCATTTT. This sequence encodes CASSYGEGSGQPQHF.

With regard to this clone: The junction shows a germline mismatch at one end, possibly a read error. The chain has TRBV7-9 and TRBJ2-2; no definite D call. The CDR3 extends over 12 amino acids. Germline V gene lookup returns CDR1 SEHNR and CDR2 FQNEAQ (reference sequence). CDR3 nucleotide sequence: TGTTCCAGCAGCTCCAGTCACGGGGAGCTGTTTTTT. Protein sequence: CSSSSSHGELFF.

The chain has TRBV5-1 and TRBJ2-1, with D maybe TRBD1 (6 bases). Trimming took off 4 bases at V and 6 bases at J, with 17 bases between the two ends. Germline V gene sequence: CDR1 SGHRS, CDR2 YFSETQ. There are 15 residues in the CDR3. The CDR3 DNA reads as TGCGCCAGCAGCCCCGGACAGCCCTACGTCAATGAGCAGTTCTTC. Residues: CASSPGQPYVNEQFF.

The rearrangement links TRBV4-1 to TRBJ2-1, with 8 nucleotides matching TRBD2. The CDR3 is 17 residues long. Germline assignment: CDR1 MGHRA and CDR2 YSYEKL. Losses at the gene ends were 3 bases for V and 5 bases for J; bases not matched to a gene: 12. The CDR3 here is CASSHIIMGLENNEQFF. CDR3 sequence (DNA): TGCGCCAGCAGCCATATCATAATGGGACTAGAGAACAATGAGCAGTTCTTC.

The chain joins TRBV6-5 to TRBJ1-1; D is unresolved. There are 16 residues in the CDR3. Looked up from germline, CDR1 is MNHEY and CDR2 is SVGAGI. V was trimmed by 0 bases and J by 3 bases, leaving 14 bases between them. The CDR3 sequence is CASSYSSGGLHTEAFF. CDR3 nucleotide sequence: TGTGCCAGCAGTTACTCCTCAGGTGGCTTGCACACTGAAGCTTTCTTT.

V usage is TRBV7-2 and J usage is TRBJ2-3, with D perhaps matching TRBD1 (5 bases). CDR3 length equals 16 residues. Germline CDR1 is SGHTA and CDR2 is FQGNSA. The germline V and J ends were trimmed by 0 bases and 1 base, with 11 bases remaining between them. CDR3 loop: CASSLALGAGTDTQYF. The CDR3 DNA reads TGTGCCAGCAGCTTAGCGCTTGGGGCGGGCACAGATACGCAGTATTTT. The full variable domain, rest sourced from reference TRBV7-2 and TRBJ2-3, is GAGVSQSPSNKVTEKGKDVELRCDPISGHTALYWYRQSLGQGLEFLIYFQGNSAPDKSGLPSDRFSAERTGGSVSTLTIQRTQQEDSAVYLCASSLALGAGTDTQYFGPGTRLTVL.

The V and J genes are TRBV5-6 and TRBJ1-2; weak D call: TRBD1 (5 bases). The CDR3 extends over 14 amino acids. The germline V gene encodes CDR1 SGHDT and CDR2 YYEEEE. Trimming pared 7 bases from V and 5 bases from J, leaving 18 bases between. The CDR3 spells CASRRDLGAYGYTF. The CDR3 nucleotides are TGTGCCAGCCGCAGGGACTTGGGAGCTTATGGCTACACCTTC.

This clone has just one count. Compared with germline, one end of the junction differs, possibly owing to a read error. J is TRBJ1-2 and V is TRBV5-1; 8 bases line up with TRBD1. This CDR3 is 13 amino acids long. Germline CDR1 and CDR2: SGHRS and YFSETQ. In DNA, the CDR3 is TGCGCCAGCAGCCGTACTACAGGGGGAGACTACCCCTTC. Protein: CASSRTTGGDYPF.

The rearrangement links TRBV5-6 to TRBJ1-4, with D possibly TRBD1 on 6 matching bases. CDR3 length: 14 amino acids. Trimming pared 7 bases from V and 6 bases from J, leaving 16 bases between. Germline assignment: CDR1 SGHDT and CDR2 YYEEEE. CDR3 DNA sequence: TGTGCCAGCCAGCCCGGGACACTGTATGAAAAACTGTTTTTT. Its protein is CASQPGTLYEKLFF.

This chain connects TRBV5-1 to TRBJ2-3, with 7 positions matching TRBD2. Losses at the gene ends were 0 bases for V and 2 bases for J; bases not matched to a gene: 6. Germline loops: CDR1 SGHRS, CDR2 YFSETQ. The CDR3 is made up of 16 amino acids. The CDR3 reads CASSLEGREYTDTQYF. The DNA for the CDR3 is TGCGCCAGCAGCTTGGAGGGGCGGGAGTACACAGATACGCAGTATTTT.

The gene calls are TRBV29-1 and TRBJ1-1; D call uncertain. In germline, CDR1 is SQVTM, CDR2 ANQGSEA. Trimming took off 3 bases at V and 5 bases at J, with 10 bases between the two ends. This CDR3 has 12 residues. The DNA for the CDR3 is TGCAGCGTTGATCCGGGAAGGACTGAAGCTTTCTTT. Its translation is CSVDPGRTEAFF.

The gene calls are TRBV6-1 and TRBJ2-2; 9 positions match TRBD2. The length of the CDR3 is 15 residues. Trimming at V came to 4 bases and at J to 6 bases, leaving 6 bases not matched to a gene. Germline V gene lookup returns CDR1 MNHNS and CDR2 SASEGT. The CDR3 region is CASSGPAGGPGELFF. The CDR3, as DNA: TGTGCCAGCAGTGGGCCAGCGGGAGGCCCCGGGGAGCTGTTTTTT.

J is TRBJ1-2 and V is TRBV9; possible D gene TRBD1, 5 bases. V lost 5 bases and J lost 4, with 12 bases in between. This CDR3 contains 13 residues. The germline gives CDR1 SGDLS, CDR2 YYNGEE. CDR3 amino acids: CASSDNGGYGYTF. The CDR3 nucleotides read TGTGCCAGCAGTGACAACGGGGGCTATGGCTACACCTTC.

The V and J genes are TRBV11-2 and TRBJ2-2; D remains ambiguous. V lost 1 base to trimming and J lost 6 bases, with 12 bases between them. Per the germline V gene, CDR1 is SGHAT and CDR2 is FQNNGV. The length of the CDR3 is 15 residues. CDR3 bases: TGTGCCAGCAGCTTAGCTTCAAAGCCCGCCGGGGAGCTGTTTTTT. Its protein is CASSLASKPAGELFF.

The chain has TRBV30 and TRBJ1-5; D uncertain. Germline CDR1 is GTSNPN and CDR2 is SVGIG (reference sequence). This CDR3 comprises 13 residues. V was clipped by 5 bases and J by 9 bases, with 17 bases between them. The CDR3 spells CAWETDGKRPQHF. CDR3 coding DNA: TGTGCCTGGGAGACCGACGGTAAGCGGCCCCAGCATTTT. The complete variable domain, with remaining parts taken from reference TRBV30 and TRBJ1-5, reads SQTIHQWPATLVQPVGSPLSLECTVEGTSNPNLYWYRQAAGRGLQLLFYSVGIGQISSEVPQNLSASRPQDRQFILSSKKLLLSDSGFYLCAWETDGKRPQHFGDGTRLSIL.

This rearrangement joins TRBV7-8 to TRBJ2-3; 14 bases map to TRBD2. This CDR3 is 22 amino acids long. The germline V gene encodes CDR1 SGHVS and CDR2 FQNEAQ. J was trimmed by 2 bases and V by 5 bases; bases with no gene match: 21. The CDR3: CASSLTHPPGLAGAGTTDTQYF. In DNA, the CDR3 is TGTGCCAGCAGCCTAACTCATCCCCCGGGACTAGCGGGAGCCGGGACCACAGATACGCAGTATTTT.

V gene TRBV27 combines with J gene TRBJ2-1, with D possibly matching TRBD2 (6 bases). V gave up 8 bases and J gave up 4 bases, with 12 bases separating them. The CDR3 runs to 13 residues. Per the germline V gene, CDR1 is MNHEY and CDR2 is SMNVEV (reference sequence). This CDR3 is CASWEAPYNEQFF. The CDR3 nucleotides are TGTGCCAGCTGGGAGGCACCATACAATGAGCAGTTCTTC.

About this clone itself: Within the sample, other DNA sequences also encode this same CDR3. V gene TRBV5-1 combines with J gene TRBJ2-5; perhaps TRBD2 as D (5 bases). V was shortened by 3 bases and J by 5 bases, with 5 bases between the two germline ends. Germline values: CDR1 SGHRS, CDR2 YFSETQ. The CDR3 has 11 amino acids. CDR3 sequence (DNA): TGCGCCAGCAGCTCGGGGGAGACCCAGTACTTC. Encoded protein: CASSSGETQYF.

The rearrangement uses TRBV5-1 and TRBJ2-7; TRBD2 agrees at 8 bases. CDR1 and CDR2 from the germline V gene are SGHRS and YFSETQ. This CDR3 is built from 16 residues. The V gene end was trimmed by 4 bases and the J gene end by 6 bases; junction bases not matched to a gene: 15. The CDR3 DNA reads TGCGCCAGCAGCCCCTCCCCGAGCGGGAGCCTGGGCGAGCAGTACTTC. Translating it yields CASSPSPSGSLGEQYF.